The 7 T cell receptor beta chains given below trace back to one sample, sequenced in a study of identical twins. Each CDR3 protein is one row after TCRdb ran MiXCR on the 5' RACE reads. The sample carries some 440,000 distinct CDR3 sequences, 20% to 25% recorded once. These data also featured in a second study, about T cells expressing NK-cell markers.

Sequenced input: CD4+ T cells sorted from blood. These receptors were obtained from a woman aged 18-35 years in good health.

This clonotype has only a few counts. The rearrangement links TRBV3-1 to TRBJ2-1, with 7 bases identical to TRBD2. The CDR3 loop spans 16 amino acids. The germline V gene has CDR1 LGHDT and CDR2 YNNKEL (reference sequence). V lost 4 bases and J lost 4; bases outside the gene matches: 10. For the CDR3, the DNA is TGTGCCAGCAGCCGCCCGCCCGGGGGGACTTACAATGAGCAGTTCTTC. Protein sequence: CASSRPPGGTYNEQFF.

This clonotype was seen only a few times. The V gene is TRBV7-9, the J gene TRBJ1-4, with D unresolved. The germline CDR1 and CDR2 sequences are SEHNR and FQNEAQ (reference sequence). The CDR3 is 15 amino acids. V dropped 5 bases and J dropped 7 bases, with 17 bases sitting between them. This CDR3 is CASSPPGSSGEKLFF. DNA for the CDR3: TGTGCCAGCAGCCCACCGGGCAGTTCGGGTGAAAAACTGTTTTTT.

J is TRBJ1-1 and V is TRBV19; TRBD1 agrees at 9 bases. Germline V gives CDR1 LNHDA, CDR2 SQIVND (reference sequence). There are 13 residues in the CDR3. Trimming removed 7 bases from V and 3 bases from J; junction bases left unmatched: 3. CDR3: CASIGDRDTEAFF. The CDR3 DNA reads as TGTGCCAGTATTGGGGACAGGGACACTGAAGCTTTCTTT.

The chain couples TRBV4-1 to TRBJ2-2, with 8 positions matching TRBD2. CDR3 length: 17 amino acids. The ends lost 1 base at V and 4 bases at J; junction bases unmatched: 8. Germline-derived CDR1 and CDR2 are MGHRA and YSYEKL. The CDR3 protein is CASSQVAAGVITGELFF. The CDR3 coding sequence is TGCGCCAGCAGCCAAGTAGCAGCGGGGGTTATCACCGGGGAGCTGTTTTTT.

This clonotype showed up just a few times. The chain couples TRBV18 to TRBJ1-2; maybe TRBD1 (6 bases). Trimming removed 8 bases at V and 1 base at J, with 14 bases between. CDR3 length: 14 residues. Germline V gene lookup returns CDR1 KGHSH and CDR2 LQKENI. CDR3 amino acids: CASAGGTNNYGYTF. The DNA for the CDR3 is TGTGCCAGCGCCGGCGGGACAAATAACTATGGCTACACCTTC.

The J gene is TRBJ2-7, the V gene TRBV29-1; TRBD2 is a possible D gene (5 bases). The CDR3 is 12 amino acids. V was cut by 5 bases and J by 3 bases, with 11 bases left in between. Looked up from germline, CDR1 is SQVTM and CDR2 is ANQGSEA. The CDR3 loop reads CSVTGNFYEQYF. In DNA form, the CDR3 reads TGCAGCGTTACCGGGAACTTCTACGAGCAGTACTTC.

This clonotype was observed at least ten times. The CDR3 sequence is CSASVGYTQYF. DNA of the CDR3: TGCAGTGCTAGCGTGGGTTATACGCAGTATTTT. This chain links TRBV20-1 with TRBJ2-3, with D unclear. Germline V gives CDR1 DFQATT, CDR2 SNEGSKA (reference sequence). The CDR3 covers 11 residues. Trimming pared 3 bases from V and 7 bases from J, leaving 8 bases between.